A selection of T cell receptor beta chains follows, all from one sample in a study of human T cells and chemical hapten exposure. Each CDR3 protein gets one entry after TCRdb re-called the RACE reads with MiXCR. Among about 89,000 distinct CDR3 sequences listed, about 10% were seen once. The sample was whole blood, taken in connection with sensitization to the hapten diphenylcyclopropenone (DPC). The receptors were gathered from a woman aged 55-69 years with alopecia areata. Some clones in this sample may be carry-over from other donors' samples. Each CDR3 is given with its conserved first and last residue. Each record gives: V gene, D gene, clone size, J gene, CDR3 protein, CDR3 DNA. A D gene is named only where the DNA matches it firmly. The size entry is marked missing in some rows and otherwise reads once, few, many or a size class.

v_call: TRBV11-3; d_call: TRBD2; clone_size: few; j_call: TRBJ2-2; cdr3_aa: CASSGLAGTGELFF; cdr3_nt: TGTGCCAGCAGCGGACTAGCGGGCACCGGGGAGCTGTTTTTT
v_call: TRBV29-1; d_call: -; clone_size: many; j_call: TRBJ1-1; cdr3_aa: CSVGYNTEAFF; cdr3_nt: TGCAGCGTTGGCTACAACACTGAAGCTTTCTTT
v_call: TRBV6-2/TRBV6-3; d_call: TRBD1; clone_size: few; j_call: TRBJ2-7; cdr3_aa: CASRSLRDSPSEQYF; cdr3_nt: TGTGCCAGCAGGTCACTCCGGGACAGCCCCTCCGAGCAGTACTTC
v_call: TRBV6-6; d_call: TRBD2; clone_size: many; j_call: TRBJ2-1; cdr3_aa: CASSWVETSGGGRNEQFF; cdr3_nt: TGTGCCAGCAGTTGGGTAGAGACTAGCGGGGGGGGTAGGAATGAGCAGTTCTTC
v_call: TRBV5-1; d_call: TRBD1; clone_size: few; j_call: TRBJ1-6; cdr3_aa: CASSLEGQDNSPLHF; cdr3_nt: TGCGCCAGCAGCTTGGAGGGACAGGATAATTCACCCCTCCACTTT
v_call: TRBV2; d_call: -; clone_size: -; j_call: TRBJ2-1; cdr3_aa: CASKSPPSYNEQFF; cdr3_nt: TGTGCCAGCAAAAGCCCTCCTAGTTACAATGAGCAGTTCTTC
v_call: TRBV5-1; d_call: -; clone_size: few; j_call: TRBJ1-1; cdr3_aa: CASSYTGLEAFF; cdr3_nt: TGCGCCAGCAGCTATACAGGCCTTGAAGCTTTCTTT
v_call: TRBV15; d_call: -; clone_size: many; j_call: TRBJ1-2; cdr3_aa: CATSNGGGYTF; cdr3_nt: TGTGCCACCAGCAACGGCGGCGGCTACACCTTC
v_call: TRBV6-2/TRBV6-3; d_call: TRBD1; clone_size: many; j_call: TRBJ2-1; cdr3_aa: CASRPIRQGIGAYNEQFF; cdr3_nt: TGTGCCAGCAGACCCATCCGACAGGGGATTGGAGCCTACAATGAGCAGTTCTTC
v_call: TRBV5-1; d_call: -; clone_size: -; j_call: TRBJ2-1; cdr3_aa: CASSLVQYNEQFF; cdr3_nt: TGCGCCAGCAGCTTGGTTCAGTACAATGAGCAGTTCTTC
v_call: TRBV5-1; d_call: TRBD1; clone_size: many; j_call: TRBJ2-2; cdr3_aa: CASSLDRGTGELFF; cdr3_nt: TGCGCCAGCAGCCTGGACAGGGGGACCGGGGAGCTGTTTTTT
v_call: TRBV5-6; d_call: -; clone_size: many; j_call: TRBJ1-1; cdr3_aa: CASSFYDRMNTEAFF; cdr3_nt: TGTGCCAGCAGCTTCTACGACAGGATGAACACTGAAGCTTTCTTT
v_call: TRBV5-1; d_call: TRBD2; clone_size: many; j_call: TRBJ2-3; cdr3_aa: CASSLVTSVTDTQYF; cdr3_nt: TGCGCCAGCAGCTTGGTCACTAGCGTCACAGATACGCAGTATTTT
v_call: TRBV5-6; d_call: -; clone_size: -; j_call: TRBJ2-5; cdr3_aa: CASSSRQALETQYF; cdr3_nt: TGTGCCAGCAGCTCGAGACAGGCGCTAGAGACCCAGTACTTC
v_call: TRBV5-1; d_call: TRBD2; clone_size: many; j_call: TRBJ2-1; cdr3_aa: CASSHLLAGSGNEQFF; cdr3_nt: TGCGCCAGCAGCCACCTACTAGCGGGGTCGGGCAATGAGCAGTTCTTC
v_call: TRBV18; d_call: -; clone_size: few; j_call: TRBJ1-1; cdr3_aa: CASSPRTQDSEAFF; cdr3_nt: TGTGCCAGCTCACCGAGAACACAGGACTCTGAAGCTTTCTTT
v_call: TRBV5-1; d_call: TRBD1; clone_size: few; j_call: TRBJ1-1; cdr3_aa: CASSPGTGVTTEAFF; cdr3_nt: TGCGCCAGCAGTCCCGGGACAGGGGTAACTACTGAAGCTTTCTTT
v_call: TRBV11-2; d_call: -; clone_size: -; j_call: TRBJ2-1; cdr3_aa: CASSQGRVSYNEQFF; cdr3_nt: TGTGCCAGCAGCCAGGGGAGGGTCTCCTACAATGAGCAGTTCTTC
v_call: TRBV28; d_call: -; clone_size: -; j_call: TRBJ2-7; cdr3_aa: CASIGWGAREQYF; cdr3_nt: TGTGCCAGCATCGGGTGGGGGGCGCGGGAGCAGTACTTC
v_call: TRBV4-1; d_call: TRBD1; clone_size: many; j_call: TRBJ1-1; cdr3_aa: CASSQERGLVQGTEAFF; cdr3_nt: TGCGCCAGCAGCCAAGAGAGAGGTCTCGTACAGGGGACTGAAGCTTTCTTT
v_call: TRBV5-1; d_call: -; clone_size: many; j_call: TRBJ2-4; cdr3_aa: CASSLGDIKNIQYF; cdr3_nt: TGCGCCAGCAGCTTGGGAGATATTAAAAACATTCAGTACTTC
v_call: TRBV20-1; d_call: -; clone_size: -; j_call: TRBJ2-5; cdr3_aa: CSAGGNTKETQYF; cdr3_nt: TGCAGTGCTGGTGGGAACACCAAAGAGACCCAGTACTTC
v_call: TRBV2; d_call: TRBD1; clone_size: -; j_call: TRBJ1-1; cdr3_aa: CASSGPGGLNTEAFF; cdr3_nt: TGTGCCAGCAGTGGACCAGGGGGCCTGAACACTGAAGCTTTCTTT
v_call: TRBV5-1; d_call: TRBD2; clone_size: many; j_call: TRBJ2-3; cdr3_aa: CASSWRGTSQPDTQYF; cdr3_nt: TGCGCCAGCAGCTGGAGGGGGACTAGTCAGCCAGATACGCAGTATTTT
v_call: TRBV20-1; d_call: TRBD2; clone_size: many; j_call: TRBJ2-3; cdr3_aa: CSGLALADTQYF; cdr3_nt: TGCAGTGGACTAGCACTCGCGGATACGCAGTATTTT
v_call: TRBV7-3; d_call: -; clone_size: -; j_call: TRBJ2-3; cdr3_aa: CASSTSALPDTQYF; cdr3_nt: TGTGCCAGCAGTACCTCCGCCCTTCCAGATACGCAGTATTTT
v_call: TRBV7-6; d_call: -; clone_size: few; j_call: TRBJ1-4; cdr3_aa: CASSLGQSNEKLFF; cdr3_nt: TGTGCCAGCAGCCTAGGACAGTCTAATGAAAAACTGTTTTTT
v_call: TRBV5-6; d_call: -; clone_size: few; j_call: TRBJ2-5; cdr3_aa: CASSTQAQEQYF; cdr3_nt: TGTGCCAGCAGCACTCAGGCTCAGGAGCAGTACTTC
v_call: TRBV7-9; d_call: -; clone_size: many; j_call: TRBJ1-1; cdr3_aa: CASSEAFF; cdr3_nt: TGTGCCAGCTCTGAAGCTTTCTTT
v_call: TRBV19; d_call: TRBD1; clone_size: many; j_call: TRBJ1-5; cdr3_aa: CASTTGQGGDQPQHF; cdr3_nt: TGTGCCAGTACCACCGGACAGGGTGGGGATCAGCCCCAGCATTTT
v_call: TRBV7-6; d_call: TRBD2; clone_size: few; j_call: TRBJ2-5; cdr3_aa: CASSRTSAGGQETQYF; cdr3_nt: TGTGCCAGCAGCCGTACCTCAGCGGGGGGGCAAGAGACCCAGTACTTC
v_call: TRBV14; d_call: TRBD1; clone_size: many; j_call: TRBJ1-1; cdr3_aa: CASSRQGVRTEAFF; cdr3_nt: TGTGCCAGCAGCAGACAGGGGGTTCGAACTGAAGCTTTCTTT
v_call: TRBV5-1; d_call: TRBD1; clone_size: many; j_call: TRBJ1-6; cdr3_aa: CASSLVTRDRPRSSYNSPLHF; cdr3_nt: TGCGCCAGCAGCTTGGTGACGAGGGACAGGCCCCGAAGCTCCTATAATTCACCCCTCCACTTT
v_call: TRBV12-3/TRBV12-4; d_call: -; clone_size: -; j_call: TRBJ2-7; cdr3_aa: CASRGSAAYEQYF; cdr3_nt: TGTGCCAGTAGGGGGAGCGCAGCCTACGAGCAGTACTTC
v_call: TRBV12-3/TRBV12-4; d_call: -; clone_size: many; j_call: TRBJ2-2; cdr3_aa: CASSLAGSNTGELFF; cdr3_nt: TGTGCCAGCAGTTTAGCTGGGTCGAACACCGGGGAGCTGTTTTTT
v_call: TRBV25-1; d_call: TRBD1; clone_size: many; j_call: TRBJ1-2; cdr3_aa: CASSERSGTAFNYGYTF; cdr3_nt: TGTGCCAGCAGTGAACGGTCTGGGACAGCCTTTAACTATGGCTACACCTTC
v_call: TRBV19; d_call: -; clone_size: many; j_call: TRBJ1-5; cdr3_aa: CASSISVDQPQHF; cdr3_nt: TGTGCCAGTAGTATTTCGGTAGATCAGCCCCAGCATTTT
v_call: TRBV19; d_call: -; clone_size: many; j_call: TRBJ1-5; cdr3_aa: CASSIGQGSNKGNQPQHF; cdr3_nt: TGTGCCAGTAGTATAGGCCAGGGCTCGAATAAGGGCAATCAGCCCCAGCATTTT
v_call: TRBV9; d_call: -; clone_size: few; j_call: TRBJ2-1; cdr3_aa: CASSASPGVRWGKNLSNEQFF; cdr3_nt: TGTGCCAGCAGCGCTAGCCCGGGAGTCCGGTGGGGAAAAAACCTCTCCAATGAGCAGTTCTTC
v_call: TRBV7-8; d_call: -; clone_size: -; j_call: TRBJ2-2; cdr3_aa: CASSLALGDHGELFF; cdr3_nt: TGTGCCAGCAGCTTAGCGCTGGGGGACCACGGGGAGCTGTTTTTT
v_call: TRBV21-1; d_call: -; clone_size: many; j_call: TRBJ2-7; cdr3_aa: CASSKFLRDLEYF; cdr3_nt: TGTGCCAGCAGCAAATTCCTCCGGGACCTCGAGTACTTC
v_call: TRBV20-1; d_call: -; clone_size: many; j_call: TRBJ2-5; cdr3_aa: CSARDRPLALGRETQYF; cdr3_nt: TGCAGTGCTAGAGATCGCCCCCTAGCCCTAGGCAGAGAGACCCAGTACTTC
v_call: TRBV29-1; d_call: TRBD1; clone_size: -; j_call: TRBJ2-7; cdr3_aa: CSVEDWTGYGEQYF; cdr3_nt: TGCAGCGTTGAAGATTGGACAGGGTACGGCGAGCAGTACTTC
v_call: TRBV11-2; d_call: -; clone_size: -; j_call: TRBJ2-5; cdr3_aa: CASTPRETQYF; cdr3_nt: TGTGCCAGCACCCCTAGAGAGACCCAGTACTTC
v_call: TRBV4-2; d_call: -; clone_size: many; j_call: TRBJ2-7; cdr3_aa: CASSHLYEQYF; cdr3_nt: TGTGCCAGCAGCCACCTCTACGAGCAGTACTTC
v_call: TRBV29-1; d_call: TRBD1; clone_size: -; j_call: TRBJ1-2; cdr3_aa: CSVEPGQNYGYTF; cdr3_nt: TGCAGCGTAGAACCGGGACAGAACTATGGCTACACCTTC
v_call: TRBV6-6; d_call: TRBD1; clone_size: -; j_call: TRBJ2-5; cdr3_aa: CASSQRGRETQYF; cdr3_nt: TGTGCCAGCAGTCAAAGGGGGCGAGAGACCCAGTACTTC
v_call: TRBV29-1; d_call: -; clone_size: -; j_call: TRBJ2-5; cdr3_aa: CSSEEGGETQYF; cdr3_nt: TGCAGCTCGGAGGAGGGCGGGGAGACCCAGTACTTC
v_call: TRBV11-2; d_call: -; clone_size: -; j_call: TRBJ2-2; cdr3_aa: CASQGRQFVNTGELFF; cdr3_nt: TGTGCCAGCCAAGGTCGGCAGTTTGTGAACACCGGGGAGCTGTTTTTT
v_call: TRBV7-9; d_call: -; clone_size: -; j_call: TRBJ1-2; cdr3_aa: CASSLGLGLSNHGYTF; cdr3_nt: TGTGCCAGCAGCTTAGGGCTTGGGCTATCTAACCATGGCTACACCTTC
v_call: TRBV20-1; d_call: -; clone_size: many; j_call: TRBJ1-1; cdr3_aa: CSARGPNTEAFF; cdr3_nt: TGCAGTGCTAGAGGCCCCAACACTGAAGCTTTCTTT